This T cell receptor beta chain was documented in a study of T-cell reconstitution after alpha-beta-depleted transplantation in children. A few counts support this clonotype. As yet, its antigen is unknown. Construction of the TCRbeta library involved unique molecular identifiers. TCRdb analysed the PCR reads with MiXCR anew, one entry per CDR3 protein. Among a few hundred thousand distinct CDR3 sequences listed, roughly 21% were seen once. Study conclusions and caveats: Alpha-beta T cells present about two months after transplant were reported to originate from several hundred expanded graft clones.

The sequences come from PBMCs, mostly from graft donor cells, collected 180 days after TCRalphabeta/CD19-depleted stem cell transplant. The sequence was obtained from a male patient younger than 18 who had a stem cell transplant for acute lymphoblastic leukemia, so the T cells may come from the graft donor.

The CDR3 sequence: CASSLGAGGKGTEAFF. In DNA form, the CDR3 reads TGCGCCAGCAGCTTGGGGGCAGGGGGCAAGGGCACTGAAGCTTTCTTT. The chain carries TRBV5-1 and TRBJ1-1; 8 bases agree with TRBD1. The J segment lost 4 bases and the V segment lost 0 bases, leaving 8 bases of the junction unmatched. The CDR3 loop spans 16 amino acids. Germline V gene sequence: CDR1 SGHRS, CDR2 YFSETQ.